The clone carrying this TCR beta chain was seen a few times. What it recognizes is unknown. This entry belongs to a study of CD8 T cells in ankylosing spondylitis. Quantitative 5'-RACE with molecular barcodes produced the TCR beta libraries. A single record per CDR3 protein comes from TCRdb applying MiXCR to the 5' RACE reads. Among approximately 140,000 distinct CDR3 sequences listed, around two fifths were seen once. Whole-study results and caveats: Certain motif variants had earlier been reported in reactive arthritis synovial fluid and blood. Blood of patients with ankylosing spondylitis appeared to be characterized by a TCR beta motif of several highly homologous variants. Disease-linked clones had a CD8+ phenotype and relatively low frequency in peripheral blood.

V lost 3 bases and J lost 5, with 25 bases in between. The CDR3 length is 18 residues. Germline CDR1 is MNHEY and CDR2 is SVGAGI. The sequence was collected from a male donor with ankylosing spondylitis. Source material: synovial fluid, either unsorted or a sorted T cell fraction (not recorded which). This rearrangement joins TRBV6-5 to TRBJ1-1, with a weak D call TRBD1 (5 bases). The CDR3: CASSYWIRDARVGTEAFF. CDR3 nucleotide sequence: TGTGCCAGCAGTTATTGGATCCGGGACGCCAGGGTAGGAACTGAAGCTTTCTTT.